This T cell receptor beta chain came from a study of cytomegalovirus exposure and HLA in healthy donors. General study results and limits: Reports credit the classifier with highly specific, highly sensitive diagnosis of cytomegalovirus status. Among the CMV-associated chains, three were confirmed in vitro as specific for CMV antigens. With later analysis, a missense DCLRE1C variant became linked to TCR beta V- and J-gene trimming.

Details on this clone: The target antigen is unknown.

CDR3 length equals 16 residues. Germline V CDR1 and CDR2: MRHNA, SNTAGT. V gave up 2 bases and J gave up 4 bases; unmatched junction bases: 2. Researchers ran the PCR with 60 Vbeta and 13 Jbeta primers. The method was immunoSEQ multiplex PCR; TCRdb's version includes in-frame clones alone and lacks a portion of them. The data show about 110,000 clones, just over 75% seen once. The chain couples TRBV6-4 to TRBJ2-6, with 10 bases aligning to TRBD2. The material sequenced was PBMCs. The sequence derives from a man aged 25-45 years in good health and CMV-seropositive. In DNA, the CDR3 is TGTGCCAGCAGTGACAGCGGGGGGGCCGGGGCCAACGTCCTGACTTTC. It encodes CASSDSGGAGANVLTF.